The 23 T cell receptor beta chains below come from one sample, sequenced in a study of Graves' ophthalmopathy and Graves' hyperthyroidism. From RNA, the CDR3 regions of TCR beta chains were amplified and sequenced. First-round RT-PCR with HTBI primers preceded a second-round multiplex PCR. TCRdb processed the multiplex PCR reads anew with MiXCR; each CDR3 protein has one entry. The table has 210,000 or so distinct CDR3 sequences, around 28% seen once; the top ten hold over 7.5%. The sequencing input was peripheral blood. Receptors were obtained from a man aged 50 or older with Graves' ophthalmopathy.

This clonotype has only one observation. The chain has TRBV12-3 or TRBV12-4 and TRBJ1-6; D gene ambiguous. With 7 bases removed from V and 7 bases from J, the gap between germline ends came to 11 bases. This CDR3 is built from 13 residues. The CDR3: CASTLGGNSPLHF. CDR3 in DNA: TGTGCCAGCACCCTCGGTGGCAATTCACCCCTCCACTTT.

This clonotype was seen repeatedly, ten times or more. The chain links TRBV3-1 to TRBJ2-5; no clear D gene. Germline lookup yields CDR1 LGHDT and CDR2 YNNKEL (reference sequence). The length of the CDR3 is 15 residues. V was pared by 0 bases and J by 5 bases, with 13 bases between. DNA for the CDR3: TGTGCCAGCAGCCAAGAGCTAGAACCGGCGGAGACCCAGTACTTC. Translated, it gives CASSQELEPAETQYF.

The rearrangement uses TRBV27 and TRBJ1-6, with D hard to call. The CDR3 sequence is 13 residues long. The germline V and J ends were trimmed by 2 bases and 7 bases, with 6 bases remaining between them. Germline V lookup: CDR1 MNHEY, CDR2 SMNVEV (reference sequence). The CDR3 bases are TGTGCCAGCAGTTTAGCAACCAATTCACCCCTCCACTTT. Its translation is CASSLATNSPLHF.

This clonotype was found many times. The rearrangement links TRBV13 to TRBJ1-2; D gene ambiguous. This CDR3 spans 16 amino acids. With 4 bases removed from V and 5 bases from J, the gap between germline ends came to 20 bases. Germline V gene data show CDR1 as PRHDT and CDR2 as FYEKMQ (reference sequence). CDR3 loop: CASSSPWSEREYGYTF. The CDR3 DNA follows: TGTGCCAGCAGCTCCCCCTGGTCTGAGAGGGAATATGGCTACACCTTC.

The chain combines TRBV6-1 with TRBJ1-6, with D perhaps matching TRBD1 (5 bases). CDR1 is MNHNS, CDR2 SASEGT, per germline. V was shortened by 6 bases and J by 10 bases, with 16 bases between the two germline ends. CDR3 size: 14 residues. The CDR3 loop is CASRTDSGVSPLHF. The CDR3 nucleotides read TGTGCCAGCAGGACCGACAGTGGGGTCTCACCCCTCCACTTT.

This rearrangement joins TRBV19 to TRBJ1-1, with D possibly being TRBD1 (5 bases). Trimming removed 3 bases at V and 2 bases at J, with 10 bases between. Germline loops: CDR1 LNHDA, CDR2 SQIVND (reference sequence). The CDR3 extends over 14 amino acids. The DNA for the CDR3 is TGTGCCAGTAGTATCGGGACGGTCAACACTGAAGCTTTCTTT. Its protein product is CASSIGTVNTEAFF.

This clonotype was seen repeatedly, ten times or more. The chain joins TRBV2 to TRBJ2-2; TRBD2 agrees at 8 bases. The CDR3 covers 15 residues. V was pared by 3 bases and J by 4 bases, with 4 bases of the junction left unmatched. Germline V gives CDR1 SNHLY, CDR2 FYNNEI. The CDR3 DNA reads TGTGCCAGCAGTGATCCGGGGGGGACCACCGGGGAGCTGTTTTTT. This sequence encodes CASSDPGGTTGELFF.

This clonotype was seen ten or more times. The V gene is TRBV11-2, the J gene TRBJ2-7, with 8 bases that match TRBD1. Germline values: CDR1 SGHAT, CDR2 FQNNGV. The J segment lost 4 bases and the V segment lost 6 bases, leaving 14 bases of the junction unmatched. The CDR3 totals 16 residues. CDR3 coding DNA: TGTGCCAGCAGACAATCGGAACAGGGGGGAATTTACGAGCAGTACTTC. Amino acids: CASRQSEQGGIYEQYF.

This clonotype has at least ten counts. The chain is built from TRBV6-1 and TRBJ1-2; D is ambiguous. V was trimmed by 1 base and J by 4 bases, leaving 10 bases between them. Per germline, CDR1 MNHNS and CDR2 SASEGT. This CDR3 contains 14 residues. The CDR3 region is CASSEVVSAYGYTF. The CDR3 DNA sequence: TGTGCCAGCAGTGAAGTGGTCAGCGCCTATGGCTACACCTTC.

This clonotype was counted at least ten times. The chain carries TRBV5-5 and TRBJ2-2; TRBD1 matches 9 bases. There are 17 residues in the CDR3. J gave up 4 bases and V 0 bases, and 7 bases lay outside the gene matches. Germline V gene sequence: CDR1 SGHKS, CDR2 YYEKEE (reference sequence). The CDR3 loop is CASSLEGGTGITGELFF. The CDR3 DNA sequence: TGTGCCAGCAGCTTGGAAGGCGGGACAGGGATCACCGGGGAGCTGTTTTTT.

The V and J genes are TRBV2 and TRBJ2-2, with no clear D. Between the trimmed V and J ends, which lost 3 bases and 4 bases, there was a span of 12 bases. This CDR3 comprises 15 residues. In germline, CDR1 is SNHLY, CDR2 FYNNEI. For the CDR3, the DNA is TGTGCCAGCAGTGAGGGGTTTAGTGGCACCGGGGAGCTGTTTTTT. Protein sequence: CASSEGFSGTGELFF.

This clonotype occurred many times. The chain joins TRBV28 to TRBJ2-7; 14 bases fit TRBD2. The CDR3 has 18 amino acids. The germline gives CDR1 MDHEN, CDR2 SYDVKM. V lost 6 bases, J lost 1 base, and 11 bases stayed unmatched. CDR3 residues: CASRPGLAGVRASYEQYF. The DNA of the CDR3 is TGTGCCAGCAGACCGGGACTAGCGGGAGTTAGAGCGTCCTACGAGCAGTACTTC.

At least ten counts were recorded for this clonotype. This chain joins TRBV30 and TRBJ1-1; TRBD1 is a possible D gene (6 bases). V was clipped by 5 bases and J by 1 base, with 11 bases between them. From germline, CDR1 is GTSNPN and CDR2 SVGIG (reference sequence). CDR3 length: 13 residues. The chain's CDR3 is CAWGQTSNTEAFF. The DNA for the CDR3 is TGTGCCTGGGGACAGACCTCGAACACTGAAGCTTTCTTT.

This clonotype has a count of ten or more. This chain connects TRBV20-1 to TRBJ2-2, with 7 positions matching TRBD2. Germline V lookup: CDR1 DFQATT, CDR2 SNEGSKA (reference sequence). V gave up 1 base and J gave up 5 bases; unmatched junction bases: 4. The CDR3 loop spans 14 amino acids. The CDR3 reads CSARGAGTTGELFF. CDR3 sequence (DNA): TGCAGTGCTAGAGGAGCGGGAACGACCGGGGAGCTGTTTTTT.

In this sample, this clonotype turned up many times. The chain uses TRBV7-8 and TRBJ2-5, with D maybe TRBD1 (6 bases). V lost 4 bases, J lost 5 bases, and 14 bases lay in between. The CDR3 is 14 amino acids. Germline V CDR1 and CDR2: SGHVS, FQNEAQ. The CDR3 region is CASSSFGGTETQYF. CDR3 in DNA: TGTGCCAGCAGCTCTTTTGGGGGCACGGAGACCCAGTACTTC.

The CDR3 region is CASSLVGMSNQPQHF. CDR3 DNA sequence: TGCGCCAGCAGCTTGGTGGGTATGAGCAATCAGCCCCAGCATTTT. V usage is TRBV5-1 and J usage is TRBJ1-5; D call uncertain. Trimming pared 0 bases from V and 1 base from J, leaving 8 bases between. Germline-derived CDR1 and CDR2 are SGHRS and YFSETQ. The CDR3 totals 15 residues.

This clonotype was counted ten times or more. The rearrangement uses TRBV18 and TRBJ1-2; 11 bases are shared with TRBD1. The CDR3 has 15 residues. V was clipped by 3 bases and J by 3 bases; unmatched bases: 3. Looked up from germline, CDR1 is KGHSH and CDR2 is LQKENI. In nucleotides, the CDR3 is TGTGCCAGCTCACCCCCGGGACAGGGGGACTATGGCTACACCTTC. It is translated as CASSPPGQGDYGYTF.

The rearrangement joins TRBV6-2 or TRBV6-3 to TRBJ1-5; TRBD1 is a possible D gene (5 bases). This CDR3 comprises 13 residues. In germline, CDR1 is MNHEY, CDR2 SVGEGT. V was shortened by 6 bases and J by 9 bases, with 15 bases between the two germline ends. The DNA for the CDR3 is TGTGCCAGCAGCCGGGGGGGAGCGGGGCCCCAGCATTTT. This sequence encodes CASSRGGAGPQHF.

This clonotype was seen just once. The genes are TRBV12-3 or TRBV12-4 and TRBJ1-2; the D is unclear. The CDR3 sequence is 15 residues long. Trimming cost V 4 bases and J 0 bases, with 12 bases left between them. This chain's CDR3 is CASSYGRKANYGYTF. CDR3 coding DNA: TGTGCCAGCAGTTACGGACGGAAAGCTAACTATGGCTACACCTTC.

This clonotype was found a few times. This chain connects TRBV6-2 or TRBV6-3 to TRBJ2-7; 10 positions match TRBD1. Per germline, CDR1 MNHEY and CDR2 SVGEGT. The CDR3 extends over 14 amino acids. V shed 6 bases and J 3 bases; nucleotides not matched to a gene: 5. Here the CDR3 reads CASRTTGGGYEQYF. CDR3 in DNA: TGTGCCAGCAGAACGACAGGGGGCGGCTACGAGCAGTACTTC.

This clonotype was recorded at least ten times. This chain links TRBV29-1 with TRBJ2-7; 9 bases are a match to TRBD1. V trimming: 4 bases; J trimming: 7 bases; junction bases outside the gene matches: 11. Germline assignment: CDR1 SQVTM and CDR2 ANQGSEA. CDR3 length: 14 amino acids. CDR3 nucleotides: TGCAGCGTTGCTCTCGGGACAGGGTCCCTAGAGCAGTACTTC. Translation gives CSVALGTGSLEQYF.

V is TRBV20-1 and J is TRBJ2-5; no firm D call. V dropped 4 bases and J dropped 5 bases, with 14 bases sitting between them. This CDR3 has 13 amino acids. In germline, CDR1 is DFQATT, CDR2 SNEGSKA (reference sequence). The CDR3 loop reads CSAIVLGRETQYF. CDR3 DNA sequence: TGCAGTGCTATCGTCCTTGGGCGGGAGACCCAGTACTTC.

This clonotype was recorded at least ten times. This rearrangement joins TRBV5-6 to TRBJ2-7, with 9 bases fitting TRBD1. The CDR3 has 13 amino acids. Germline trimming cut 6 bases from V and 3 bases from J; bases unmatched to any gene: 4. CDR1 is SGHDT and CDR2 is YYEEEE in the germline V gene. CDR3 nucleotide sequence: TGTGCCAGCACCTCGACAGGGGGCTACGAGCAGTACTTC. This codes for CASTSTGGYEQYF.